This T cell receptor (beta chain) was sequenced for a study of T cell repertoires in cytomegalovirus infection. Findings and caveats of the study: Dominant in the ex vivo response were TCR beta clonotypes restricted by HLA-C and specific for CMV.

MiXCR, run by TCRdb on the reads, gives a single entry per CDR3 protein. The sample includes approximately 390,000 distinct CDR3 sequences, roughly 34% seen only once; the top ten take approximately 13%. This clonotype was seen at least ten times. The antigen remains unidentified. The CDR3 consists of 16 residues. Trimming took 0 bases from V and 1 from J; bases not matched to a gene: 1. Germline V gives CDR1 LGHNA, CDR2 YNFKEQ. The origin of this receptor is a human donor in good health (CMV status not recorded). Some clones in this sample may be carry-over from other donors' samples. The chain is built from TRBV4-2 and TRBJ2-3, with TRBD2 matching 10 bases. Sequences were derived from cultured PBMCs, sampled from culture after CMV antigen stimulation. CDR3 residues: CASSQDLAGGTDTQYF. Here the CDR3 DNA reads TGTGCCAGCAGCCAAGATCTAGCGGGAGGCACAGATACGCAGTATTTT.